This TCR beta chain came from a study of sequential checkpoint blockade in melanoma. The method was immunoSEQ multiplex PCR; TCRdb's version includes in-frame clones alone and lacks a portion of them. This sample has about 13,000 clones, with less than 85% found just once. CDR3 length: 16 amino acids. The V gene's germline CDR1 is SEHNR and CDR2 FQNEAQ (reference sequence). V gave up 5 bases and J gave up 5 bases; unmatched junction bases: 12. Treatment defined: randomized to nivolumab then ipilimumab (arm A) or the reverse (arm B). This chain connects TRBV7-9 to TRBJ2-5, with 9 bases aligning to TRBD2. The source of this sequence is a human patient with melanoma. Some clones in this sample may be carry-over from other donors' samples. The sequences come from CD8+ T cells sorted from blood (inferred from file names), collected from a patient given nivolumab and ipilimumab in sequence. CDR3 in DNA: TGTGCCAGCAGCCAGAAGGGGCGGGGGGGCCGTGAGACCCAGTACTTC. Its translation: CASSQKGRGGRETQYF.